This TCR beta chain was found in a study of vaccination effects on CD4 cells after COVID-19. As for the study in general: Prior to sequencing, the ViraFEST assay stimulated PBMC with viral peptide pools, which expanded the antigen-specific CD4+ T cells.

Repertoires were generated with immunoSEQ multiplex PCR, while TCRdb's copy carries only in-frame clones and drops some. The table records over 45,000 clones, roughly three fifths of them present only once. Regarding the study as a whole: By a late point after vaccination, infection- and vaccine-induced clones had shrunk markedly through clonal contraction.

Of note for this clone: Antigen unknown.

After removal of 0 bases from V and 5 bases from J, the junction contained 17 bases not matched to a gene. Germline V CDR1 and CDR2: SGHRS, YFSETQ. The CDR3 runs 18 residues. CD4+ T cell isolation took place after about 11 days of culture. The study found no prior SARS-CoV-2 infection in the vaccine recipients, who tested negative for nucleocapsid antibodies. In the cultures, half the medium was exchanged for IL-2 medium on days 3 and 7. The chain couples TRBV5-1 to TRBJ2-7; TRBD2 matches at 7 bases. Sample: CD4+ T cells from PBMCs cultured without peptide, taken before COVID-19 vaccination. This TCR was sampled from a human donor who received a COVID-19 vaccine. CDR3 loop: CASSLVGEGLRWENEQYF. Written as DNA, the CDR3 is TGCGCCAGCAGCTTGGTCGGGGAGGGGCTGCGGTGGGAGAACGAGCAGTACTTC.